This TCR beta chain originates from a study of blood T cell repertoires in COVID-19. Whole-study context: There were acute and convalescent COVID-19 samples, and they came from the United States, Italy and Spain. PBMCs, B-cell-depleted T cells, or T cells were the source of the cDNA or gDNA that made up the material.

In the original processing: Reference gene primer amplification gave estimated nucleated cell counts. Assay used: immunoSEQ multiplex PCR; TCRdb lists only in-frame clones, some missing. D and trimming come from the DNA, and the V and J calls and clone size come from that table. The sample holds about 380,000 clones, about 90% seen once. The germline gives CDR1 SGDLS, CDR2 YYNGEE. V shed 0 bases and J shed 5 bases, with 9 bases lying between them. This CDR3 contains 14 residues. Sequencing used peripheral blood. The sequence was collected from a man aged 18-30 years with active or convalescent COVID-19. The gene calls are TRBV9 and TRBJ2-1, with D possibly being TRBD1 (6 bases). The CDR3, as DNA: TGTGCCAGCAGCGTAGGGGGGCTAGACAATGAGCAGTTCTTC. It encodes CASSVGGLDNEQFF. The variable domain in full, completed from reference TRBV9 and TRBJ2-1, reads DSGVTQTPKHLITATGQRVTLRCSPRSGDLSVYWYQQSLDQGLQFLIQYYNGEERAKGNILERFSAQQFPDLHSELNLSSLELGDSALYFCASSVGGLDNEQFFGPGTRLTVL.